This TCR beta chain emerged from a study of graft-versus-host responses after intestinal transplantation. This clone occurred a few times. Libraries were prepared by immunoSEQ multiplex PCR; TCRdb keeps only in-frame clonotypes and omits some of them. Of over 8,000 clones listed, roughly 38% are singletons. The CDR3 has 15 residues. Plating combined some 200,000 CFSE-labeled responder cells with some 200,000 irradiated, violet-dye-labeled stimulator cells. This receptor was obtained from a human patient who received an intestinal transplant. The chain couples TRBV21-1 to TRBJ2-1; the DNA was not used to check the table's D call, TRBD2. TRBV21-1 counts as a pseudogene. This specimen consisted of alloreactive CD8+ T cells from a mixed lymphocyte reaction culture, obtained before intestinal transplant. Subset defined: CFSE-low proliferating T cells sorted from approximately 6-day pre-transplant mixed lymphocyte reaction (GvH or HvG direction). The CDR3 sequence is CASSATSGSYNEQFF. CDR3 bases: TGTGCCAGCAGCGCCACTAGCGGCTCCTACAATGAGCAGTTCTTC.